One sample yielded the 3 T cell receptor beta chains listed below, sequenced in a study of T cell clonality in common variable immunodeficiency. Generated by immunoSEQ multiplex PCR, the TCRdb table keeps only in-frame clones and is missing some. The table lists about 52,000 clones, no singletons, with about 2% in the top ten. Sequenced input: peripheral blood mononuclear cells. The receptors stem from a person aged 18 to 75 in good health.

This clone was recorded many times. The read comes to an end 3 residues before the CDR3 does, leaving the germline J gene to fill in the end. The genes are TRBV5-1 and TRBJ1-5; D unresolved. The CDR3 contains 13 residues. Germline CDR1 SGHRS, CDR2 YFSETQ. V was clipped by 5 bases and J by 0 bases, with 6 bases between them. Partial CDR3 DNA: TGCGCCAGCAGTCAAGGTAGCAATCAGCCC. Translating it yields CASSQGSNQP. The CDR3 in full is CASSQGSNQPQHF.

This clone occurred many times. The read ends 3 residues before the CDR3 terminus; that terminus is restored from the germline J gene. The V call is TRBV7-2, the J call TRBJ2-3; D might be TRBD1 or TRBD2, each matching 5 bases. The CDR3 spans 15 residues. V dropped 5 bases and J dropped 6 bases, with 18 bases sitting between them. Per the germline V gene, CDR1 is SGHTA and CDR2 is FQGNSA. The CDR3 loop reads CASSGGIRVPDTQYF. The DNA read from the CDR3 is TGTGCCAGCAGCGGAGGAATCAGGGTCCCTGATACG.

Many counts were recorded for this clone. The CDR3 protein is CASSPKRQYNEQFF. Partial CDR3 DNA: TGTGCCAGCAGCCCCAAGCGACAGTACAATGAG. The chain joins TRBV5-4 to TRBJ2-1, with TRBD1 as a possible D gene (5 bases). The missing CDR3 end, 3 residues past where the read stops, is filled in from the germline J gene. V lost 4 bases and J lost 4, with 12 bases in between. The CDR3 contains 14 residues. Germline-derived CDR1 and CDR2 are SGHNT and YYREEE (reference sequence).